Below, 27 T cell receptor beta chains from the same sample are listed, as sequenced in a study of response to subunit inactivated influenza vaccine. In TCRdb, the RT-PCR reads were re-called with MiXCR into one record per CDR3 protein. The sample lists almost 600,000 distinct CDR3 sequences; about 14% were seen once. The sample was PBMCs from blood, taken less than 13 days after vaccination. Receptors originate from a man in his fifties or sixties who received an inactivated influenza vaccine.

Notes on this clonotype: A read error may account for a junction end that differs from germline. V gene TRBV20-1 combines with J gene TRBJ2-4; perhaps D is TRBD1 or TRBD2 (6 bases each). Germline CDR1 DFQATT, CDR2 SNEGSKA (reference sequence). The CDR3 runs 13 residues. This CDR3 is CGARDFRGDIQYF. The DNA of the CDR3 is TGCGGTGCTAGGGACTTCAGGGGAGACATTCAGTACTTC.

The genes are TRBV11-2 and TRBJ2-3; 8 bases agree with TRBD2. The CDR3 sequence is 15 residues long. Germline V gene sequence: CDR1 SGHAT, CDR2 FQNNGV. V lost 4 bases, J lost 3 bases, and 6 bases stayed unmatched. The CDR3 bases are TGTGCCAGCAGCTCCCTTAAGCGGGGGACAGATACGCAGTATTTT. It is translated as CASSSLKRGTDTQYF.

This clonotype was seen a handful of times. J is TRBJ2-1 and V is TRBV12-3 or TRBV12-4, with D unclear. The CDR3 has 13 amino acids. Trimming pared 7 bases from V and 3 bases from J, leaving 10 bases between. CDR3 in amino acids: CASTTSRYNEQFF. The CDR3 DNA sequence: TGTGCCAGCACCACCAGCCGCTACAATGAGCAGTTCTTC.

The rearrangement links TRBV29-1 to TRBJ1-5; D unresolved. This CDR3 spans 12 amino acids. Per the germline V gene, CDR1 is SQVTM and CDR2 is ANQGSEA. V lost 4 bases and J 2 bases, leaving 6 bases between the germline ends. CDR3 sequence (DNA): TGCAGCGTTGGAGGAGGCAATCAGCCCCAGCATTTT. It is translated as CSVGGGNQPQHF. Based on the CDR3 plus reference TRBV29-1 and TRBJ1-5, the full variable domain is SAVISQKPSRDICQRGTSLTIQCQVDSQVTMMFWYRQQPGQSLTLIATANQGSEATYESGFVIDKFPISRPNLTFSTLTVSNMSPEDSSIYLCSVGGGNQPQHFGDGTRLSIL.

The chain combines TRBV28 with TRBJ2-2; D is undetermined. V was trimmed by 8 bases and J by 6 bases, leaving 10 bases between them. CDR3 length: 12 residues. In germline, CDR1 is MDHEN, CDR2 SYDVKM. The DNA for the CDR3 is TGTGCCAGCGGTCAGGCCTCCGGGGAGCTGTTTTTT. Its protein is CASGQASGELFF.

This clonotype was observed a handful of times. The CDR3 DNA reads TGCGCCAGCAGCTTGCCTGGGGAGGCTTTCTTT. Translating it yields CASSLPGEAFF. This chain links TRBV5-1 with TRBJ1-1; unclear D gene. Between the trimmed V and J ends, which lost 1 base and 11 bases, there was a span of 9 bases. The CDR3 totals 11 residues. Germline CDR1 SGHRS, CDR2 YFSETQ.

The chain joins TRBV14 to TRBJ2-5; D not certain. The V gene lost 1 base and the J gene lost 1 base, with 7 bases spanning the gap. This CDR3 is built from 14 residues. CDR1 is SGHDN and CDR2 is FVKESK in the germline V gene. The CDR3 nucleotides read TGTGCCAGCAGCCAAGCCCTTCTCCAAGAGACCCAGTACTTC. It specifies CASSQALLQETQYF.

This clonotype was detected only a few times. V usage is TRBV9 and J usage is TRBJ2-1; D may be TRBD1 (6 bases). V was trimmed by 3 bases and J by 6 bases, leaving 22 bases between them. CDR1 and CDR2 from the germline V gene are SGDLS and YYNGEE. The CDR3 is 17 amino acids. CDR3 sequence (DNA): TGTGCCAGCAGCGGCCGAACCGGGACAACTCTGGCCAATGAGCAGTTCTTC. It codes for CASSGRTGTTLANEQFF.

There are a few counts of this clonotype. DNA for the CDR3: TGCGCCAGCAGCTACGGGAGGCCCCGGGGAGAGACCCAGTACTTC. Translated, it gives CASSYGRPRGETQYF. This sequence joins TRBV5-1 and TRBJ2-5; 7 bases line up with TRBD2. Germline CDR1 and CDR2: SGHRS and YFSETQ. After removal of 3 bases from V and 4 bases from J, the junction contained 9 bases not matched to a gene. The CDR3 has 15 amino acids. The complete variable domain, with remaining parts taken from reference TRBV5-1 and TRBJ2-5, reads KAGVTQTPRYLIKTRGQQVTLSCSPISGHRSVSWYQQTPGQGLQFLFEYFSETQRNKGNFPGRFSGRQFSNSRSEMNVSTLELGDSALYLCASSYGRPRGETQYFGPGTRLLVL.

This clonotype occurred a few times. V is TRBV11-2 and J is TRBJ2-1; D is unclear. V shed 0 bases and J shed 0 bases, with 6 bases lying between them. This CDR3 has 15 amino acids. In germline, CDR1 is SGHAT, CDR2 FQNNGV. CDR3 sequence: CASSLEHHSYNEQFF. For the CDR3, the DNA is TGTGCCAGCAGCTTAGAACATCACTCCTACAATGAGCAGTTCTTC. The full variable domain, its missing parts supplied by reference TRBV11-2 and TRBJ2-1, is EAGVAQSPRYKIIEKRQSVAFWCNPISGHATLYWYQQILGQGPKLLIQFQNNGVVDDSQLPKDRFSAERLKGVDSTLKIQPAKLEDSAVYLCASSLEHHSYNEQFFGPGTRLTVL.

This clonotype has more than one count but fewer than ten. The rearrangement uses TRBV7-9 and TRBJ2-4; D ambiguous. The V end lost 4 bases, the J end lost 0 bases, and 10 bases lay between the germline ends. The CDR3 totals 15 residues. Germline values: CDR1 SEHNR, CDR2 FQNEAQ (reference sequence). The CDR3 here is CASSSSNRAKNIQYF. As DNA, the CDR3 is TGTGCCAGCAGCTCCTCAAACAGAGCCAAAAACATTCAGTACTTC.

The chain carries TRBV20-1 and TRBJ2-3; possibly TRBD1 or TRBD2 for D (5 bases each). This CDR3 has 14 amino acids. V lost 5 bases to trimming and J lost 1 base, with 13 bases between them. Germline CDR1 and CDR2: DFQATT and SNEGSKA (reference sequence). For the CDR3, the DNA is TGCAGTGCTCTACGGGACCCCGGCACAGATACGCAGTATTTT. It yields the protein CSALRDPGTDTQYF.

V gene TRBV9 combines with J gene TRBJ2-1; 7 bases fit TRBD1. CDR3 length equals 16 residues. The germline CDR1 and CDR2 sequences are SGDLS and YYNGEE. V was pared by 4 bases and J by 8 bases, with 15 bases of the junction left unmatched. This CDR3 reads CASSPPPGQRLHEQFF. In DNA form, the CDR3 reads TGTGCCAGCAGCCCGCCCCCGGGACAGAGGCTGCATGAGCAGTTCTTC.

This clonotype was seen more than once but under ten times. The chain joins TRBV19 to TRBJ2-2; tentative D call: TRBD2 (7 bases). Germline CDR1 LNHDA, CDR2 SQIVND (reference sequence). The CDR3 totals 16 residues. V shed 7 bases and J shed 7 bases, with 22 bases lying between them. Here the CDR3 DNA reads TGTGCCAGTACCACCGTGTCGGGGGGCCTCGGCGGGGAGCTGTTTTTT. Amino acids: CASTTVSGGLGGELFF.

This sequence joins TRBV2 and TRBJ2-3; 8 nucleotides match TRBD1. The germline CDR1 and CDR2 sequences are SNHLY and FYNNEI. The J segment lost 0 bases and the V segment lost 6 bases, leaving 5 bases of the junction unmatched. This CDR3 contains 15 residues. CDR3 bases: TGTGCCAGCAGGGCCAGGGGGCCTAGCACAGATACGCAGTATTTT. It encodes CASRARGPSTDTQYF.

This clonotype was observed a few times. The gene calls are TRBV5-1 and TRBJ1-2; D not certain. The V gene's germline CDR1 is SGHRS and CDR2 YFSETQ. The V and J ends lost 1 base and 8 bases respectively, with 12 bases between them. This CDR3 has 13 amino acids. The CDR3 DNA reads TGCGCCAGCAGCTTGCAGGAATTAGGCGGCTACACCTTC. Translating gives CASSLQELGGYTF.

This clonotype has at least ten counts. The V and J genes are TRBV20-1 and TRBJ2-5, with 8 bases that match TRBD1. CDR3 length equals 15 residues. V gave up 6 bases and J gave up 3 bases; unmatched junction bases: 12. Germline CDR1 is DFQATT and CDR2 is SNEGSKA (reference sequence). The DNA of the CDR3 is TGCAGTGCCCCAAACACAGGGGGAGGTGAAGAGACCCAGTACTTC. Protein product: CSAPNTGGGEETQYF.

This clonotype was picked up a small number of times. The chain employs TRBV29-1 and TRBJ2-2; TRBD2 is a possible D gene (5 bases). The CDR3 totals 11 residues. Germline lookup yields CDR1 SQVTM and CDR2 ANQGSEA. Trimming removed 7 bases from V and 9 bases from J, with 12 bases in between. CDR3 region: CSAGESRELFF. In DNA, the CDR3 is TGCAGCGCCGGGGAGTCCAGGGAGCTGTTTTTT.

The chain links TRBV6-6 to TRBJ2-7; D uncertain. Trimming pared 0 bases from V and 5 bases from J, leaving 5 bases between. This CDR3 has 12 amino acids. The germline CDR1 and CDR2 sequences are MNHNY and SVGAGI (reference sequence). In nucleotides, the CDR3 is TGTGCCAGCAGTTACTCTGCCCACGAGCAGTACTTC. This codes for CASSYSAHEQYF.

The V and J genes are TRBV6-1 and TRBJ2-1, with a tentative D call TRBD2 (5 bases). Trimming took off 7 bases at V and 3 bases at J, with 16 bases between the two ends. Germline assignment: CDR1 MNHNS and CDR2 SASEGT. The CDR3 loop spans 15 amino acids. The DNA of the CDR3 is TGTGCCAGCAAGACGGAGGAGAGTGGCTACAATGAGCAGTTCTTC. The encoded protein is CASKTEESGYNEQFF.

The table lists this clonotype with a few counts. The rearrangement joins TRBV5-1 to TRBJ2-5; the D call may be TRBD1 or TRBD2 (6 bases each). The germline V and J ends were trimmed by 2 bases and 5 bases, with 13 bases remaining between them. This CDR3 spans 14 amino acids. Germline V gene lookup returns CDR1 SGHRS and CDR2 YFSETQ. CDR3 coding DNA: TGCGCCAGCAGCTTTGGGGGGCGGGTTGAGACCCAGTACTTC. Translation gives CASSFGGRVETQYF. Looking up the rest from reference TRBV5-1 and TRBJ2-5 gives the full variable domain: KAGVTQTPRYLIKTRGQQVTLSCSPISGHRSVSWYQQTPGQGLQFLFEYFSETQRNKGNFPGRFSGRQFSNSRSEMNVSTLELGDSALYLCASSFGGRVETQYFGPGTRLLVL.

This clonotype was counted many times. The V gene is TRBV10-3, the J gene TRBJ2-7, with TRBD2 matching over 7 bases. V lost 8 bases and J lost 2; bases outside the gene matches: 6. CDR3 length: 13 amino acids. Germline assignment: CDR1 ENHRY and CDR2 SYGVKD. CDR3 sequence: CAIGPGGAYEQYF. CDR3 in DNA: TGTGCCATCGGGCCTGGGGGGGCCTACGAGCAGTACTTC.

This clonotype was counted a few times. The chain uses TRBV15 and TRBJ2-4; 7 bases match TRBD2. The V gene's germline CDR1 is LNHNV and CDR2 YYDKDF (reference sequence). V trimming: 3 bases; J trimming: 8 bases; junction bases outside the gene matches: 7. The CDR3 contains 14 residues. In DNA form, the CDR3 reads TGTGCCACCAGCAGTTACGGGGGGATCGACATTCAGTACTTC. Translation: CATSSYGGIDIQYF.

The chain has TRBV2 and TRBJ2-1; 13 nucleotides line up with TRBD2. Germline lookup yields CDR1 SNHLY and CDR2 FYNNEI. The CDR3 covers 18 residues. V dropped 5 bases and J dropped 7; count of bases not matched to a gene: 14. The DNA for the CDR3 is TGTGCCAGCAGTTCACTAGCGGGAGGGCCGGAGGGGTGGAATGAGCAGTTCTTC. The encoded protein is CASSSLAGGPEGWNEQFF.

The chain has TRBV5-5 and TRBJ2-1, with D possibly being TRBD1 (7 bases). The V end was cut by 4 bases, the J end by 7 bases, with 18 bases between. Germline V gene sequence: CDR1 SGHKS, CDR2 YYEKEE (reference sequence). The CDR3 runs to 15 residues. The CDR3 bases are TGTGCCAGCAGCGCGCAGGGGGGCTTAAGAAATGAGCAGTTCTTC. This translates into CASSAQGGLRNEQFF.

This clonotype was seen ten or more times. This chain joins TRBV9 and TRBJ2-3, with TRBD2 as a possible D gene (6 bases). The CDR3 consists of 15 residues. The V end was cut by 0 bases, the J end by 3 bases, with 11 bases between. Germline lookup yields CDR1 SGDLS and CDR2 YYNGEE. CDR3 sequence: CASSVAGVSTDTQYF. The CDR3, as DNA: TGTGCCAGCAGCGTAGCGGGAGTGAGTACAGATACGCAGTATTTT.

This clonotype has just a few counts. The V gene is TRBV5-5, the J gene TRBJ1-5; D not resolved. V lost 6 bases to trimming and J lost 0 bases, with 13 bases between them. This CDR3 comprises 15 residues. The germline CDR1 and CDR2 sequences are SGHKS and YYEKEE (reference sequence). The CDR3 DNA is TGTGCCAGCACCCCCAGCGGTGGTAGCAATCAGCCCCAGCATTTT. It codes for CASTPSGGSNQPQHF.